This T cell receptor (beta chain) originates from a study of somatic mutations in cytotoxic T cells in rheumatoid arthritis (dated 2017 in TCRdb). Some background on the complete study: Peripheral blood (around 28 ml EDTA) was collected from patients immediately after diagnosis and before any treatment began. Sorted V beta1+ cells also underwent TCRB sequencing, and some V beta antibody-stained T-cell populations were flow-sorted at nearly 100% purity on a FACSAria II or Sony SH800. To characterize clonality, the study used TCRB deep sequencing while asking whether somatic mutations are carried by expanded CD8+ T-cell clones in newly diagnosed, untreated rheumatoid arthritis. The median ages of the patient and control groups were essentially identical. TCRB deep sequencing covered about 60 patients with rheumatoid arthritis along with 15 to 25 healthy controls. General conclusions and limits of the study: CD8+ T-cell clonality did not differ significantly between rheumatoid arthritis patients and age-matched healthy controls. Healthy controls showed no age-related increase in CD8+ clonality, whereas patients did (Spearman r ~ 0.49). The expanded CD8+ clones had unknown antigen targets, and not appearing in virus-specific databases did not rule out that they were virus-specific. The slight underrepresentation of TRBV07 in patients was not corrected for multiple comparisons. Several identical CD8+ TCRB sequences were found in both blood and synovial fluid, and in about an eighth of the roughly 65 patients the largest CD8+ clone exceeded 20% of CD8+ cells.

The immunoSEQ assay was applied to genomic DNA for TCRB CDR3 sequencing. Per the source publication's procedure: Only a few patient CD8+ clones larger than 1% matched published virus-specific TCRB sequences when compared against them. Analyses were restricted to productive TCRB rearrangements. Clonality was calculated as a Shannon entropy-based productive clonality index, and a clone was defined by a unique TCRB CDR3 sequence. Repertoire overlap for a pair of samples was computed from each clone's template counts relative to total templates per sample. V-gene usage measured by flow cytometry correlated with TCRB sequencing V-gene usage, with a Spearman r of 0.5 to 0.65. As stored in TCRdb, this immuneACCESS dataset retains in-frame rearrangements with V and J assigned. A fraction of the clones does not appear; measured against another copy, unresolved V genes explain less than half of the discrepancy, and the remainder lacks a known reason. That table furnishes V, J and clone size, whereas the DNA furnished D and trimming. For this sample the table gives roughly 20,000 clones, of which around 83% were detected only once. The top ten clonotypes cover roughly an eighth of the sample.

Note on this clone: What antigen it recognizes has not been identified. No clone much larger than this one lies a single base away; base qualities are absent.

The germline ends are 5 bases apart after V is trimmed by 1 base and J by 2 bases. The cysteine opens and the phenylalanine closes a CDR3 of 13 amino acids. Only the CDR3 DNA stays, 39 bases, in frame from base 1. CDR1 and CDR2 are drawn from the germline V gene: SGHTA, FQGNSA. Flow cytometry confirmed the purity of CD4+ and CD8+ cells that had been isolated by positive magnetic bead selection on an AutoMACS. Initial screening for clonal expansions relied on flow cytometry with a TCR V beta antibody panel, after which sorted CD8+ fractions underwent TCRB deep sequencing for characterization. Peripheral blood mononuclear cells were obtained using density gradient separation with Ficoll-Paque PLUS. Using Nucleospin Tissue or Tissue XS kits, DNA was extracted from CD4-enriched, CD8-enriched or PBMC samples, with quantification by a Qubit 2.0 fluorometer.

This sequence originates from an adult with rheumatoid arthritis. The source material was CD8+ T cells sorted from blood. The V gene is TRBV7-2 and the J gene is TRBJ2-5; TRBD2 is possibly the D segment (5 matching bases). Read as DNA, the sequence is TGTGCCAGCAGCTTAGGACTACAAGAGACCCAGTACTTC. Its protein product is CASSLGLQETQYF.